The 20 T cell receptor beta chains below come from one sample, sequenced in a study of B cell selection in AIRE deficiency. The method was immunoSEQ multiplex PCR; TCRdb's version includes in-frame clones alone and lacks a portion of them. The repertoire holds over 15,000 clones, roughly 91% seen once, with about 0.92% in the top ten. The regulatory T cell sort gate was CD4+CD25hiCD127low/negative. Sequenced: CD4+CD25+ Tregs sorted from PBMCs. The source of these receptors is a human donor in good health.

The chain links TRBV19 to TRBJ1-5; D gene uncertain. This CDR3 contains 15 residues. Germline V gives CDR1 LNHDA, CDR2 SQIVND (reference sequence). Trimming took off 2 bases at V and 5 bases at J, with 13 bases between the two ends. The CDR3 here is CASSIRSGLDQPQHF. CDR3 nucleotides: TGTGCCAGTAGTATAAGGTCCGGGTTGGATCAGCCCCAGCATTTT. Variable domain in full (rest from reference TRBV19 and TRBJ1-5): DGGITQSPKYLFRKEGQNVTLSCEQNLNHDAMYWYRQDPGQGLRLIYYSQIVNDFQKGDIAEGYSVSREKKESFPLTVTSAQKNPTAFYLCASSIRSGLDQPQHFGDGTRLSIL.

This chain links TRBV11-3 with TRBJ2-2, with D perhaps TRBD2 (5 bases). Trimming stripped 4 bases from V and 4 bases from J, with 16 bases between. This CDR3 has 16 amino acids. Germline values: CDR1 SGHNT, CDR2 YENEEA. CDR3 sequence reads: CASSSRADLVTGELFF. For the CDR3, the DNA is TGTGCCAGCAGCTCTAGAGCGGACCTCGTCACCGGGGAGCTGTTTTTT. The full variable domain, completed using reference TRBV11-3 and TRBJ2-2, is EAGVVQSPRYKIIEKKQPVAFWCNPISGHNTLYWYLQNLGQGPELLIRYENEEAVDDSQLPKDRFSAERLKGVDSTLKIQPAELGDSAVYLCASSSRADLVTGELFFGEGSRLTVL.

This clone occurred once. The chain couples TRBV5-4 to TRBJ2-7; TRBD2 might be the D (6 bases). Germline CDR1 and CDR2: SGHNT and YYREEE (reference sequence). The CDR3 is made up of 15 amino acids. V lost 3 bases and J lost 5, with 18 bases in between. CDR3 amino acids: CASSSDGSLWDEQYF. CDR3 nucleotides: TGTGCCAGCAGCTCGGACGGGAGCCTATGGGACGAGCAGTACTTC. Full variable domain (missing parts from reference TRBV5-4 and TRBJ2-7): ETGVTQSPTHLIKTRGQQVTLRCSSQSGHNTVSWYQQALGQGPQFIFQYYREEENGRGNFPPRFSGLQFPNYSSELNVNALELDDSALYLCASSSDGSLWDEQYFGPGTRLTVT.

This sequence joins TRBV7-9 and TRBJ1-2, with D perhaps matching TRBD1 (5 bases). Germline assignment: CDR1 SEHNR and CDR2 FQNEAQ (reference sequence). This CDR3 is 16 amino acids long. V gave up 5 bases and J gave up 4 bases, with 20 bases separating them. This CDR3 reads CASSPGALLESYGYTF. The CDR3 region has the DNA TGTGCCAGCAGCCCCGGGGCCCTTCTGGAAAGCTATGGCTACACCTTC.

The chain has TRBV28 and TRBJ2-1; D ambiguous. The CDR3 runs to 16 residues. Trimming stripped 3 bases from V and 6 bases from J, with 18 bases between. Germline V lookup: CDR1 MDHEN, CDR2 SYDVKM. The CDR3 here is CASSFTIRLQANEQFF. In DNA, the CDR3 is TGTGCCAGCAGTTTCACAATTCGACTGCAGGCCAATGAGCAGTTCTTC.

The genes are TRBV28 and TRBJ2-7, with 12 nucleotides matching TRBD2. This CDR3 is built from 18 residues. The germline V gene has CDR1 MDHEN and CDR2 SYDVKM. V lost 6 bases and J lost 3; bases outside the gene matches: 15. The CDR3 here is CASSHSRTSGNLLYEQYF. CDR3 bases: TGTGCCAGCAGCCATTCTAGGACTAGCGGGAACTTACTCTACGAGCAGTACTTC.

CDR3 residues: CASSLGFGGGEQYF. The CDR3 nucleotides are TGCGCCAGCAGCTTGGGGTTCGGGGGAGGCGAGCAGTACTTC. The rearrangement uses TRBV5-1 and TRBJ2-7; TRBD2 might be the D (6 bases). CDR1 and CDR2 from the germline V gene are SGHRS and YFSETQ. The length of the CDR3 is 14 residues. V was trimmed by 0 bases and J by 6 bases, leaving 13 bases between them. The variable domain in full, with the rest retrieved from reference TRBV5-1 and TRBJ2-7, is KAGVTQTPRYLIKTRGQQVTLSCSPISGHRSVSWYQQTPGQGLQFLFEYFSETQRNKGNFPGRFSGRQFSNSRSEMNVSTLELGDSALYLCASSLGFGGGEQYFGPGTRLTVT.

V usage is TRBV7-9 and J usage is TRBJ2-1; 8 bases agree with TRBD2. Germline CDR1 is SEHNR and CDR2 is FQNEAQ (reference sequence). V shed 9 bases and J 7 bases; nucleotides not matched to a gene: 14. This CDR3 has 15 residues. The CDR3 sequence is CASPDTGGPGNEQFF. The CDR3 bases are TGTGCCAGTCCTGATACGGGAGGGCCAGGGAATGAGCAGTTCTTC.

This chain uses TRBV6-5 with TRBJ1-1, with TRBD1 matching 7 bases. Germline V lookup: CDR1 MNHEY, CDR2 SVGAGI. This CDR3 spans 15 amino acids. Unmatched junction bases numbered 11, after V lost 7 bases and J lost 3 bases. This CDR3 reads CASNLFDRADTEAFF. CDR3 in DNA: TGTGCCAGCAATTTATTCGACAGGGCGGACACTGAAGCTTTCTTT.

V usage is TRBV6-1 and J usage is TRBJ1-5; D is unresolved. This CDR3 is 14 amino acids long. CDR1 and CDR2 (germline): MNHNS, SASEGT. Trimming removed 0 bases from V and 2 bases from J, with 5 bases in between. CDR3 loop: CASSEAGGNQPQHF. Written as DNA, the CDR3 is TGTGCCAGCAGTGAAGCTGGGGGCAATCAGCCCCAGCATTTT.

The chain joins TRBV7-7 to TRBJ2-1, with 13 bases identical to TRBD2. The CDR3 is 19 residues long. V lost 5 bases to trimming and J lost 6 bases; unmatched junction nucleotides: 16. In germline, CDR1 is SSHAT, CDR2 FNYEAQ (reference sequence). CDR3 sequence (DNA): TGTGCCAGCAGCCCAGGGGGCAGGGGACTAGCGGGACGAGCCAATGAGCAGTTCTTC. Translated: CASSPGGRGLAGRANEQFF.

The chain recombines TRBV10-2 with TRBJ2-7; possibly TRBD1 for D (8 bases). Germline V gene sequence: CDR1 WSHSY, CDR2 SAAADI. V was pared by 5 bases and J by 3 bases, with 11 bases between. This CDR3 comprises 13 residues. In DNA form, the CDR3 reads TGCGCCAGCAGTAACAGGGGGGGCTACGAGCAGTACTTC. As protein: CASSNRGGYEQYF.

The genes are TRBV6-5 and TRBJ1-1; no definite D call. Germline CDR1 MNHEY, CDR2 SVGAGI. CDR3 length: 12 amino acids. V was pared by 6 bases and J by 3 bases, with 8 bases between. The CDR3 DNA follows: TGTGCCAGCAGAACGGCATACACTGAAGCTTTCTTT. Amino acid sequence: CASRTAYTEAFF.

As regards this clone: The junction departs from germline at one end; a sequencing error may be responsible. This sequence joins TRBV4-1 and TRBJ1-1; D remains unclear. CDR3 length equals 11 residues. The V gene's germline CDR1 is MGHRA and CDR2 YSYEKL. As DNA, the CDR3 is TGTGCCAGCGGGGTAGACACTGAAGCTTTCTTT. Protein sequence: CASGVDTEAFF.

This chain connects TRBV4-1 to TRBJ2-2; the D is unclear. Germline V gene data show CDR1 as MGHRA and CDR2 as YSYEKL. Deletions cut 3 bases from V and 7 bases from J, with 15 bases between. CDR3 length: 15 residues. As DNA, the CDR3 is TGCGCCAGCAGCCATTACCCGGGCCCTAACGGGGAGCTGTTTTTT. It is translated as CASSHYPGPNGELFF.

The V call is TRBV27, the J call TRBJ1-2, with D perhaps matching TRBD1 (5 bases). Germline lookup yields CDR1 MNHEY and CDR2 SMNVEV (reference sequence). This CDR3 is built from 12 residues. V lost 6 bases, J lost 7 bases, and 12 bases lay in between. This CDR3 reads CASRGQFAGYTF. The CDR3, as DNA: TGTGCCAGCAGAGGACAATTCGCTGGCTACACCTTC.

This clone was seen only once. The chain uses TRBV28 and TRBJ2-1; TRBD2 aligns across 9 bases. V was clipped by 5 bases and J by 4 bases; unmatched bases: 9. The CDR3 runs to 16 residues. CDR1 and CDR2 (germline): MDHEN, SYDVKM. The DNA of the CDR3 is TGTGCCAGCAGTCCTCTCGGGACTAGCAGTTACAATGAGCAGTTCTTC. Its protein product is CASSPLGTSSYNEQFF.

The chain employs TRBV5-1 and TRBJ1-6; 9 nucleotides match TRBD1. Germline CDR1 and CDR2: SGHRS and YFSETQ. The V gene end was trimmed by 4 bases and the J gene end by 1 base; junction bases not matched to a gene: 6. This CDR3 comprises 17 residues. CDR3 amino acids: CASSSNDRGSYNSPLHF. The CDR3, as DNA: TGCGCCAGCAGCAGTAACGACAGGGGGTCCTATAATTCACCCCTCCACTTT. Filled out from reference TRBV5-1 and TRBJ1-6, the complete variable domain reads KAGVTQTPRYLIKTRGQQVTLSCSPISGHRSVSWYQQTPGQGLQFLFEYFSETQRNKGNFPGRFSGRQFSNSRSEMNVSTLELGDSALYLCASSSNDRGSYNSPLHFGNGTRLTVT.

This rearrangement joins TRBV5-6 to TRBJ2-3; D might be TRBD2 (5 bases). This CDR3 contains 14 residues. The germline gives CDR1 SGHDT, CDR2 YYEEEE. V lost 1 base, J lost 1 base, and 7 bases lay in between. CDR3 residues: CASSLLRGTDTQYF. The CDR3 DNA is TGTGCCAGCAGCTTGTTGCGGGGCACAGATACGCAGTATTTT.

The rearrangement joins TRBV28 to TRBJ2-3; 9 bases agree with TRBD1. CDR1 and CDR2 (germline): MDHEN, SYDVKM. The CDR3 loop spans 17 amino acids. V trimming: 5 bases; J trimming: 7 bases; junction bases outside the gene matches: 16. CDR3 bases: TGTGCCAGCAGTCCTATCTTTTCCGGGACAGGGACGTATACGCAGTATTTT. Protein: CASSPIFSGTGTYTQYF.